The present entry profiles one T cell receptor beta chain with its context. Antigen: not known. Both 60 Vbeta primers and 13 Jbeta primers went into the PCR. This table comes from immunoSEQ multiplex PCR, and its TCRdb copy is limited to in-frame clones, with some not included. The table lists under 50,000 clones, with around 17% in the top ten. The data belong to a study of cytomegalovirus exposure and HLA in healthy donors. Study-level results: In a later analysis, the majority of CMV-associated beta chains seemingly showed HLA restriction. Later on, an analysis showed TCR association rates differing by HLA locus, with DRB1 the most and HLA-C the fewest.

This TCR was sampled from a male donor in good health and CMV-seronegative. The source material was PBMCs.

CDR3 in DNA: TGTGCCAGCAGCCAAGCACAGGGTGGTAATGAAAAACTGTTTTTT. Translated, it gives CASSQAQGGNEKLFF. The rearrangement joins TRBV4-2 to TRBJ1-4; TRBD1 is a possible D gene (6 bases). The CDR3 consists of 15 residues. Trimming removed 1 base from V and 4 bases from J, with 10 bases in between. Per germline, CDR1 LGHNA and CDR2 YNFKEQ.